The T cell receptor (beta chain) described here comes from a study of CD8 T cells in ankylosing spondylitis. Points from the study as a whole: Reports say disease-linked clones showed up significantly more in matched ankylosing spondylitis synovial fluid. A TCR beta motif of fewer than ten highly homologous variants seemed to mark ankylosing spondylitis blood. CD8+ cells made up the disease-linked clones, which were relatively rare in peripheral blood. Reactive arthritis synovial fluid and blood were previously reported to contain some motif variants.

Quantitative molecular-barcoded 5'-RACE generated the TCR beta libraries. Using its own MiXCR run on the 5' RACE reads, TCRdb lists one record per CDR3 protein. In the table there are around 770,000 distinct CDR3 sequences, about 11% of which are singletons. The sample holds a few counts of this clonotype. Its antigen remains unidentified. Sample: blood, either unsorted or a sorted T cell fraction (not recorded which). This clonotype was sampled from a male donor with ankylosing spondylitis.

CDR3 coding DNA: TGTGCCAGCTCACCGATGGGGGCACAAGAGACCCAGTACTTC. Translating gives CASSPMGAQETQYF. The V and J genes are TRBV18 and TRBJ2-5; tentative D call: TRBD1 (6 bases). The CDR3 loop spans 14 amino acids. The ends were cut back, 3 bases at V and 2 bases at J, with 10 bases in the middle. Germline V CDR1 and CDR2: KGHSH, LQKENI.